Following are 18 T cell receptor beta chains from one sample sequenced in a study of blood T cells in healthy people across ages. Alongside a J-beta primer mix, a sample-barcoded 5' primer served in a second PCR lasting roughly 6 to 12 cycles. TCRdb analysed the 5' RACE reads with MiXCR anew, one entry per CDR3 protein. The table has 650,000 to 700,000 distinct CDR3 sequences, about 50% seen once. Sequencing used blood. Receptors were obtained from an elderly woman in good health.

As for this clonotype: A junction boundary mismatches the germline segment, possibly from a read error. The chain recombines TRBV28 with TRBJ2-3, with D possibly being TRBD1 (6 bases). CDR3 length equals 15 residues. Germline assignment: CDR1 MDHEN and CDR2 SYDVKM. CDR3 nucleotides: TGTGCCATCCTACCGGGACATAAGAGCACAGGTACGCAGTATTTT. Translated, it gives CAILPGHKSTGTQYF.

With regard to this clonotype: A much larger clone differs from this one at a single base, so this may be a read error. This chain uses TRBV29-1 with TRBJ2-2; D gene ambiguous. The CDR3 totals 14 residues. The V end lost 4 bases, the J end lost 0 bases, and 9 bases lay between the germline ends. The V gene's germline CDR1 is SQVTM and CDR2 ANQGSEA. CDR3 nucleotides: TGCAGCGTTGTCAGGCATCCGAACACCGGGGAGCTGTTTTTT. It codes for CSVVRHPNTGELFF.

The J gene is TRBJ2-5, the V gene TRBV7-9; 10 bases fit TRBD1. The junction had 7 bases not matched to a gene; V was cut back by 3 bases and J by 0 bases. Germline V CDR1 and CDR2: SEHNR, FQNEAQ (reference sequence). The CDR3 sequence is 17 residues long. The CDR3 coding sequence is TGTGCCAGCAGCTTGGGAATGGGACAGGGGTACCAAGAGACCCAGTACTTC. Protein sequence: CASSLGMGQGYQETQYF.

This clonotype was seen repeatedly, ten times or more. The chain employs TRBV27 and TRBJ2-7; D not resolved. This CDR3 contains 13 residues. Germline loops: CDR1 MNHEY, CDR2 SMNVEV (reference sequence). V was clipped by 6 bases and J by 3 bases, with 12 bases between them. CDR3 DNA sequence: TGTGCCAGCAGCGTAGGATTACGCTACGAGCAGTACTTC. Translated, it gives CASSVGLRYEQYF.

This sequence joins TRBV7-9 and TRBJ2-7, with D perhaps being TRBD1 or TRBD2 (5 bases each). V lost 5 bases to trimming and J lost 4 bases, with 12 bases between them. Germline CDR1 SEHNR, CDR2 FQNEAQ (reference sequence). The CDR3 is 13 residues long. CDR3 sequence reads: CASSVLGVYEQYF. In nucleotides, the CDR3 is TGTGCCAGCAGCGTCCTGGGGGTATACGAGCAGTACTTC.

The sample holds many counts of this clonotype. Germline and junction disagree at one end, which may indicate a read error. The rearrangement joins TRBV6-6 to TRBJ2-1; D may be TRBD2 (5 bases). This CDR3 is built from 15 residues. The germline V gene has CDR1 MNHNY and CDR2 SVGAGI (reference sequence). The CDR3 protein is CASRYGGGSYNEQFF. The DNA for the CDR3 is TGTGCCAGCCGTTACGGAGGAGGCTCCTACAATGAGCAGTTCTTC.

With respect to this clonotype: In this CDR3 the conserved last residue, phenylalanine or tryptophan, is missing, so a read error is likely. The CDR3 sequence is CASSPGLGGDEQYC. For the CDR3, the DNA is TGTGCCAGCAGCCCGGGACTAGGCGGAGATGAGCAGTACTGC. This chain joins TRBV7-9 and TRBJ2-5; 8 bases line up with TRBD2. Looked up from germline, CDR1 is SEHNR and CDR2 is FQNEAQ (reference sequence). With V trimmed by 5 bases and J by 11 bases, 13 bases remained unmatched. CDR3 size: 14 residues.

The V gene is TRBV6-4, the J gene TRBJ2-7, with D possibly TRBD2 on 6 matching bases. The CDR3 extends over 14 amino acids. Germline V gene sequence: CDR1 MRHNA, CDR2 SNTAGT. V lost 8 bases and J 4 bases, leaving 18 bases between the germline ends. The CDR3 DNA is TGTGCCAGCGCCCAGGAGGGAAAGCGGTACGAGCAGTACTTC. It is translated as CASAQEGKRYEQYF.

This clonotype was counted a few times. The V call is TRBV5-5, the J call TRBJ1-1, with D unresolved. Per the germline V gene, CDR1 is SGHKS and CDR2 is YYEKEE (reference sequence). Between the trimmed V and J ends, which lost 2 bases and 5 bases, there was a span of 7 bases. This CDR3 contains 12 residues. CDR3 sequence: CASSFSPTEAFF. The CDR3 coding sequence is TGTGCCAGCAGCTTTTCACCAACTGAAGCTTTCTTT.

The chain carries TRBV7-2 and TRBJ1-2, with a weak D call TRBD1 (5 bases). Germline V gene data show CDR1 as SGHTA and CDR2 as FQGNSA. Trimming stripped 2 bases from V and 2 bases from J, with 9 bases between. The CDR3 covers 14 residues. The CDR3 nucleotides read TGTGCCAGCAGCTTAAAGGGGACGAACTATGGCTACACCTTC. It codes for CASSLKGTNYGYTF. Complete variable domain (other parts from reference TRBV7-2 and TRBJ1-2): GAGVSQSPSNKVTEKGKDVELRCDPISGHTALYWYRQSLGQGLEFLIYFQGNSAPDKSGLPSDRFSAERTGGSVSTLTIQRTQQEDSAVYLCASSLKGTNYGYTFGSGTRLTVV.

This clonotype was counted at least ten times. V is TRBV3-1 and J is TRBJ2-1, with D perhaps TRBD2 (6 bases). The CDR3 runs to 13 residues. Trimming took off 1 base at V and 9 bases at J, with 10 bases between the two ends. Germline CDR1 and CDR2: LGHDT and YNNKEL (reference sequence). CDR3 sequence (DNA): TGTGCCAGCAGCCAAGCGGGGGATGGTGAGCAGTTCTTC. Translated, it gives CASSQAGDGEQFF.

This clonotype appeared once. The chain joins TRBV14 to TRBJ2-3, with D possibly called TRBD1 or TRBD2 (5 bases each). This CDR3 spans 16 amino acids. Trimming pared 4 bases from V and 0 bases from J, leaving 14 bases between. Germline assignment: CDR1 SGHDN and CDR2 FVKESK. This CDR3 is CASSPGPSASTDTQYF. The CDR3 DNA reads as TGTGCCAGCAGCCCGGGACCAAGCGCTAGCACAGATACGCAGTATTTT.

This clonotype was found many times. This chain joins TRBV11-2 and TRBJ2-4; D is possibly TRBD1 or TRBD2 (5 bases each). CDR1 SGHAT and CDR2 FQNNGV come from the germline V gene. The V and J ends lost 2 bases and 12 bases respectively, with 11 bases between them. CDR3 length: 12 amino acids. The CDR3 nucleotides read TGTGCCAGCAGCTTAAAAGGGACCGATCAGTACTTC. This gives the protein CASSLKGTDQYF.

This chain links TRBV27 with TRBJ2-4, with D possibly being TRBD1 (6 bases). The J call may be mistaken, given a closer DNA end match to TRBJ2-7. Looked up from germline, CDR1 is MNHEY and CDR2 is SMNVEV (reference sequence). The CDR3 spans 14 residues. CDR3 loop: CASSPRDIAYEQYF. The CDR3 nucleotides read TGTGCCAGCAGCCCCCGGGACATCGCCTACGAGCAGTACTTC.

Comments on this clonotype: Germline is not matched at one junction end, which may reflect a read error. V is TRBV12-3 or TRBV12-4 and J is TRBJ2-3; 9 bases agree with TRBD1. The CDR3 length is 16 residues. The CDR3 loop is CASSGRTGVFADTRYF. CDR3 DNA: TGTGCCAGCAGTGGGAGGACAGGGGTTTTTGCAGATACGCGGTATTTT.

The rearrangement links TRBV24-1 to TRBJ2-1; 12 bases are shared with TRBD2. The CDR3 contains 16 residues. Germline values: CDR1 KGHDR, CDR2 SFDVKD. V lost 3 bases to trimming and J lost 4 bases; unmatched junction nucleotides: 3. The CDR3 loop reads CATSDPGLAGYNEQFF. CDR3 nucleotides: TGTGCCACCAGTGATCCGGGACTAGCGGGTTACAATGAGCAGTTCTTC.

The chain employs TRBV7-2 and TRBJ2-5; TRBD2 agrees at 13 bases. Germline CDR1 SGHTA, CDR2 FQGNSA. Trimming took 4 bases from V and 4 from J; bases not matched to a gene: 0. The CDR3 is 14 amino acids. CDR3 nucleotides: TGTGCCAGCAGCTGGACTAGCGGGGGAGAGACCCAGTACTTC. Translation: CASSWTSGGETQYF. Full variable domain (outside the CDR3, taken from reference TRBV7-2 and TRBJ2-5): GAGVSQSPSNKVTEKGKDVELRCDPISGHTALYWYRQSLGQGLEFLIYFQGNSAPDKSGLPSDRFSAERTGGSVSTLTIQRTQQEDSAVYLCASSWTSGGETQYFGPGTRLLVL.

This chain connects TRBV20-1 to TRBJ2-5, with a possible D match to TRBD1 (5 bases). This CDR3 contains 13 residues. Trimming stripped 6 bases from V and 1 base from J, with 12 bases between. Per germline, CDR1 DFQATT and CDR2 SNEGSKA (reference sequence). The CDR3 loop is CSATRAIQETQYF. The CDR3 region has the DNA TGCAGTGCCACCAGGGCCATCCAAGAGACCCAGTACTTC.